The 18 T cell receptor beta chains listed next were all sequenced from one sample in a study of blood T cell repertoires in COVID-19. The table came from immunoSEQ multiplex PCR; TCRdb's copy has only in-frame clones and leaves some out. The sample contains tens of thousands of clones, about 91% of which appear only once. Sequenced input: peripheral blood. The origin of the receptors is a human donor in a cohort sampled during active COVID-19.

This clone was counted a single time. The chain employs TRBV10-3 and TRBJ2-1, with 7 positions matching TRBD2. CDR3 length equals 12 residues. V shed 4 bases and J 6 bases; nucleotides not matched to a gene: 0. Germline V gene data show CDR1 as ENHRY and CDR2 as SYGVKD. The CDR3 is CAISGTSNEQFF. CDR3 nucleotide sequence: TGTGCCATCAGTGGGACTAGCAATGAGCAGTTCTTC.

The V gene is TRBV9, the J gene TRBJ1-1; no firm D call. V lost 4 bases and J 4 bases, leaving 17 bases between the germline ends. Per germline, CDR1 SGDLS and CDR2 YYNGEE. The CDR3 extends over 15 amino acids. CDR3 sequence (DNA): TGTGCCAGCAGCCCCACTTTAAGGAGAGGCACTGAAGCTTTCTTT. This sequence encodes CASSPTLRRGTEAFF. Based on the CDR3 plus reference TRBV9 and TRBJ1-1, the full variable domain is DSGVTQTPKHLITATGQRVTLRCSPRSGDLSVYWYQQSLDQGLQFLIQYYNGEERAKGNILERFSAQQFPDLHSELNLSSLELGDSALYFCASSPTLRRGTEAFFGQGTRLTVV.

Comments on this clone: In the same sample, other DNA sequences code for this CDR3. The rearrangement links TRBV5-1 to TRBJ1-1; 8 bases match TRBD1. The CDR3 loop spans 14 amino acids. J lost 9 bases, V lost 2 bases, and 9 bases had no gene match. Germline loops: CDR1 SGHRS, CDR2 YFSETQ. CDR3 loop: CASSFATRDRKAFF. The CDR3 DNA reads TGCGCCAGCAGCTTCGCAACCCGGGACAGGAAAGCTTTCTTT.

The DNA of the CDR3 is TGTGCCAGCAGTTACTCGGGGCAGGGGATCTACGGGGAGCTGTTTTTT. It is translated as CASSYSGQGIYGELFF. This chain connects TRBV6-5 to TRBJ2-2; a weak D match, TRBD1 (6 bases). Trimming took 0 bases from V and 7 from J, leaving 15 bases between them. The germline gives CDR1 MNHEY, CDR2 SVGAGI. This CDR3 region has 16 residues.

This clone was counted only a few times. The CDR3 here is CASSFPRGTASGNTIYF. The CDR3 region has the DNA TGTGCCAGCAGCTTTCCCAGGGGGACAGCCTCTGGAAACACCATATATTTT. The chain links TRBV7-9 to TRBJ1-3, with 7 bases lining up with TRBD1. The junction had 8 bases not matched to a gene; V was cut back by 3 bases and J by 0 bases. This CDR3 is 17 amino acids long. Looked up from germline, CDR1 is SEHNR and CDR2 is FQNEAQ (reference sequence).

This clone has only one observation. The CDR3 is CASRSGGRANYGYTF. CDR3 bases: TGTGCCAGCAGGTCTGGAGGCCGGGCTAACTATGGCTACACCTTC. V and J are TRBV28 and TRBJ1-2; D is ambiguous. V was shortened by 6 bases and J by 0 bases, with 14 bases between the two germline ends. Germline loops: CDR1 MDHEN, CDR2 SYDVKM. The length of the CDR3 is 15 residues.

CDR3 in DNA: TGTGCCAGTAGTCGGACAGGACCCTACAATGAGCAGTTCTTC. The encoded protein is CASSRTGPYNEQFF. The rearrangement links TRBV19 to TRBJ2-1; 7 bases are shared with TRBD1. The CDR3 spans 14 residues. In germline, CDR1 is LNHDA, CDR2 SQIVND (reference sequence). Trimming at V came to 5 bases and at J to 2 bases, leaving 3 bases not matched to a gene.

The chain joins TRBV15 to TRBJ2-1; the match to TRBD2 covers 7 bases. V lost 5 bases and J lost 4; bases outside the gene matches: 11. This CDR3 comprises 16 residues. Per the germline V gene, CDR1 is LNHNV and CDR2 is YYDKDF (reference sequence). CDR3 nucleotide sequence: TGTGCCACCAGCTACATCTCCGGCGGGAGTTACAATGAGCAGTTCTTC. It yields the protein CATSYISGGSYNEQFF. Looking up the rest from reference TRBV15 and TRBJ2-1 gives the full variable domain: DAMVIQNPRYQVTQFGKPVTLSCSQTLNHNVMYWYQQKSSQAPKLLFHYYDKDFNNEADTPDNFQSRRPNTSFCFLDIRSPGLGDTAMYLCATSYISGGSYNEQFFGPGTRLTVL.

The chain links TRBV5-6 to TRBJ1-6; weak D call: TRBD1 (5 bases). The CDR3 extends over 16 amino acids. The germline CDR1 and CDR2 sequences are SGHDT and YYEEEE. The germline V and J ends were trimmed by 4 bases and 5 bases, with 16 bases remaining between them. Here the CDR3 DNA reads TGTGCCAGCAGCCCTGATGTGGCCAGGGATAATTCACCCCTCCACTTT. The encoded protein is CASSPDVARDNSPLHF.

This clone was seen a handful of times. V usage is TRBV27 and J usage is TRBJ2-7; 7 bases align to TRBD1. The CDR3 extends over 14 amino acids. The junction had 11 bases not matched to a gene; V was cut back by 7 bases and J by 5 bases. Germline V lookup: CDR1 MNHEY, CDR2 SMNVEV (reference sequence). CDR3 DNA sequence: TGTGCCAGCAAACTGACAGGGAATGACCACGAGCAGTACTTC. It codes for CASKLTGNDHEQYF.

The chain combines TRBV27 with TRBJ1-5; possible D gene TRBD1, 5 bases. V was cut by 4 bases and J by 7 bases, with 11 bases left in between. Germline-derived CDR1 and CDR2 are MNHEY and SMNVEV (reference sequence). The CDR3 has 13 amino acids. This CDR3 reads CASSWGGAQPQHF. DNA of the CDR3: TGTGCCAGCAGTTGGGGGGGAGCCCAGCCCCAGCATTTT.

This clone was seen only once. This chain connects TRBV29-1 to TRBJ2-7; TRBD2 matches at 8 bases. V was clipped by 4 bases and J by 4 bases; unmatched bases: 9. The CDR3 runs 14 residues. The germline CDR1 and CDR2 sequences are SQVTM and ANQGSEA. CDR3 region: CSVAGGAGSYEQYF. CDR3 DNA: TGCAGCGTTGCGGGGGGGGCAGGGTCGTACGAGCAGTACTTC.

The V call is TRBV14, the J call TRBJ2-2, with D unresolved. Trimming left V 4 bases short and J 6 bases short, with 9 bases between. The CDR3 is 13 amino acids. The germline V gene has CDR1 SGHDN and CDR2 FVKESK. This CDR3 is CASSPRTAGELFF. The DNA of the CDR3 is TGTGCCAGCAGCCCCAGAACCGCCGGGGAGCTGTTTTTT. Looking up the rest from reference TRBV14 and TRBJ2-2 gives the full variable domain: EAGVTQFPSHSVIEKGQTVTLRCDPISGHDNLYWYRRVMGKEIKFLLHFVKESKQDESGMPNNRFLAERTGGTYSTLKVQPAELEDSGVYFCASSPRTAGELFFGEGSRLTVL.

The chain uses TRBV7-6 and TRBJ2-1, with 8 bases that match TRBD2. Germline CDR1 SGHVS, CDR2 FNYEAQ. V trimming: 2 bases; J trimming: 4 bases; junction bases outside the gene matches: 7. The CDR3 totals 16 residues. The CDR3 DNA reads TGTGCCAGCAGCTTATCCCATGGCGGGGGGTACAATGAGCAGTTCTTC. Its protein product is CASSLSHGGGYNEQFF.

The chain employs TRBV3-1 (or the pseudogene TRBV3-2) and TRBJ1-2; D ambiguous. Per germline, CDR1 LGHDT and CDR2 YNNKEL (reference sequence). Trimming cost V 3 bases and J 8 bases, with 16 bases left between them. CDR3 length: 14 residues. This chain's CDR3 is CASSHEANSRGYTF. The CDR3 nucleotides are TGTGCCAGCAGCCACGAGGCAAACTCAAGGGGCTACACCTTC.

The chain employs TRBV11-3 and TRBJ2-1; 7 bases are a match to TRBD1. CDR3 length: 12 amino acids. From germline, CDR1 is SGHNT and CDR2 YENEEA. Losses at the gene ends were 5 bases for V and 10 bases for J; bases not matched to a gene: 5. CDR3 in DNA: TGTGCCAGCAGCCACAGGGGTTTCGAGCAGTTCTTC. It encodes CASSHRGFEQFF.

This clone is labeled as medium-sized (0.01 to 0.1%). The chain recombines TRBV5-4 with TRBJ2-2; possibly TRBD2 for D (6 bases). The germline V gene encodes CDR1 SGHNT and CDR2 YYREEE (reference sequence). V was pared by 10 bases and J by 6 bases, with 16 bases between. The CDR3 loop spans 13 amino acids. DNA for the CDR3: TGTGCCGTGCGGGACGGACGGGCCGGGGAGCTGTTTTTT. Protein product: CAVRDGRAGELFF.

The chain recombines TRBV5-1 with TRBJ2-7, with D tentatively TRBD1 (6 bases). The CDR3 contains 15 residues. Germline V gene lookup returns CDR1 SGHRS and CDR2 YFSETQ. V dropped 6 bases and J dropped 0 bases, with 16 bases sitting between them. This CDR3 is CASTQFRGFSYEQYF. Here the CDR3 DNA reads TGCGCCAGCACCCAATTCAGGGGATTCTCCTACGAGCAGTACTTC.